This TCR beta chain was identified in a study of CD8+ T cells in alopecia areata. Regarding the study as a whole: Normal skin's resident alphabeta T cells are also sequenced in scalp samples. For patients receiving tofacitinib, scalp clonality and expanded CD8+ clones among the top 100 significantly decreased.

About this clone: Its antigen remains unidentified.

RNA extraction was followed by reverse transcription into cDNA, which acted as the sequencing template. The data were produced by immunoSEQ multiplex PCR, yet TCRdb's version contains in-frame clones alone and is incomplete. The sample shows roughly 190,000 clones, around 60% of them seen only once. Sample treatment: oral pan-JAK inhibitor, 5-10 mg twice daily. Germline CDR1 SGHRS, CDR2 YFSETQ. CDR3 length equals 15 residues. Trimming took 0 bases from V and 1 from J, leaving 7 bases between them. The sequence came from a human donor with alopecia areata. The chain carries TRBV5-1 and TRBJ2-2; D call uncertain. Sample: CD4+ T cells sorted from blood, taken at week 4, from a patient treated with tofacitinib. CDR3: CASSLEGQNTGELFF. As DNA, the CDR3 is TGCGCCAGCAGCTTGGAAGGGCAGAACACCGGGGAGCTGTTTTTT.